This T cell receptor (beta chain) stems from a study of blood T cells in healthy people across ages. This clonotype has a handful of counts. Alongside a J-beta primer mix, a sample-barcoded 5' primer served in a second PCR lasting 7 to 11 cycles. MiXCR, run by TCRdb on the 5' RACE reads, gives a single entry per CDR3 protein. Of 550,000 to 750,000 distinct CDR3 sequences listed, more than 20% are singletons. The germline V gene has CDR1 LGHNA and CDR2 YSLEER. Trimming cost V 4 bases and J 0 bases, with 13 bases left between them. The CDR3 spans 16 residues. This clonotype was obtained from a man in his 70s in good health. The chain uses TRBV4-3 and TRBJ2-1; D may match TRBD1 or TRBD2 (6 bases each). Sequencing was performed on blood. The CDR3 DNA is TGCGCCAGCAGCCGAGAACAGGGAGGCTCCTACAATGAGCAGTTCTTC. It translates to CASSREQGGSYNEQFF.